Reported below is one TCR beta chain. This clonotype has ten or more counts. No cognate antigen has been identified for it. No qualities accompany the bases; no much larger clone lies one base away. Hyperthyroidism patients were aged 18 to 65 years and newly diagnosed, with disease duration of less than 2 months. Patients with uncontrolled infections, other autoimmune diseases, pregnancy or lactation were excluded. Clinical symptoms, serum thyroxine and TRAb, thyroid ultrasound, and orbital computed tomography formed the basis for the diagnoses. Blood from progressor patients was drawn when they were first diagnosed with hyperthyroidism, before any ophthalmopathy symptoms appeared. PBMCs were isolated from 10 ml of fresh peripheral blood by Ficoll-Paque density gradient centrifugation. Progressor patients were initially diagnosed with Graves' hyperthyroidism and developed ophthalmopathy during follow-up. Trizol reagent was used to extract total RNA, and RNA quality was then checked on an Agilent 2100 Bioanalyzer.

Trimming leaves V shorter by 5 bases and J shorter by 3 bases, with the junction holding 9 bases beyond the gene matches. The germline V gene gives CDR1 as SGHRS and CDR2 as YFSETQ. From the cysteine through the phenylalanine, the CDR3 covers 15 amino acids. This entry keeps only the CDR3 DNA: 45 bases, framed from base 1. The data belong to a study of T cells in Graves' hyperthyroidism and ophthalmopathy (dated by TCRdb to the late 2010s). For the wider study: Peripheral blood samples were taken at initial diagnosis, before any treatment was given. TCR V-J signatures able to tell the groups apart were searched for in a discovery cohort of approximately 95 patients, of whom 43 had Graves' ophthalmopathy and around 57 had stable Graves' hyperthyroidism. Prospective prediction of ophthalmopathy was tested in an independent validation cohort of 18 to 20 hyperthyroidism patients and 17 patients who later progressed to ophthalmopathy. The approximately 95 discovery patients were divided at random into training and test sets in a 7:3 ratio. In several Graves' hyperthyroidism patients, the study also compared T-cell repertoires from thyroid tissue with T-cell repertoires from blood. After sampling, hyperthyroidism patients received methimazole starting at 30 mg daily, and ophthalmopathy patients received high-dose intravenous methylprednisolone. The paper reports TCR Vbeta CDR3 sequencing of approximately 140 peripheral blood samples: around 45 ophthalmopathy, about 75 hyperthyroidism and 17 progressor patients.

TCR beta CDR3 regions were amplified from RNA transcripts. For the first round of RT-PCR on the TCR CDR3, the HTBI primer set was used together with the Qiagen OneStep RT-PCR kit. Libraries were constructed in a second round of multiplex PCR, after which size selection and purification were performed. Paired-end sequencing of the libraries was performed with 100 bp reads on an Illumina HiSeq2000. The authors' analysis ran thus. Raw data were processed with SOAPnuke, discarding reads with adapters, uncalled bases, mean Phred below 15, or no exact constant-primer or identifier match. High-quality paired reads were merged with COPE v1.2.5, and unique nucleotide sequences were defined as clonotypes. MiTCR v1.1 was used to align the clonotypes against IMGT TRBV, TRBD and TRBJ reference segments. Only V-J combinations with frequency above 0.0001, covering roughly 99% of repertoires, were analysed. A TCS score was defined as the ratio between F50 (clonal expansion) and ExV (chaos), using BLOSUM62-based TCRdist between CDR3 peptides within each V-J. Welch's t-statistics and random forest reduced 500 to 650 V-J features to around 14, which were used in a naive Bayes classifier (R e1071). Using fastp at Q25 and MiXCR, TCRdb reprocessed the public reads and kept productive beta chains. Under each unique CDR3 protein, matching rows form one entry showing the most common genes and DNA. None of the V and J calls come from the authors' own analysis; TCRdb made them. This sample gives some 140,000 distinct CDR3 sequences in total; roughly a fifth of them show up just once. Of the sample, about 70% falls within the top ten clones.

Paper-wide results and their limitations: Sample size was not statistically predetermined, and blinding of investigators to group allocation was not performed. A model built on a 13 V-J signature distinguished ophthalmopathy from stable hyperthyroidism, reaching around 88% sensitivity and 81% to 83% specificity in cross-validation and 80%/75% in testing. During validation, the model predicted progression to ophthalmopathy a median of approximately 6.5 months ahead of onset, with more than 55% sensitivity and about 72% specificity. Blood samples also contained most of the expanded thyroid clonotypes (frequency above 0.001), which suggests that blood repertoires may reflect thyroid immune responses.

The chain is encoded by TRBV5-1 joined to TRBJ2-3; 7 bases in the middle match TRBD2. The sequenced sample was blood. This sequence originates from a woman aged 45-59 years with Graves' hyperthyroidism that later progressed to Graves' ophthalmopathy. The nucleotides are TGCGCCAGCAGTTTAAGCGGGAAGGGTACAGATACGCAGTATTTT. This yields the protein CASSLSGKGTDTQYF.